There are many counts of the clone carrying this T cell receptor (beta chain). Extraction of PBMCs used 9 to 10 ml of fresh peripheral blood. This CDR3 spans 15 amino acids. CDR1 is ENHRY, CDR2 SYGVKD, per germline. The V gene lost 10 bases and the J gene lost 6 bases, with 24 bases spanning the gap. This specimen belongs to a study of T cells in Graves' hyperthyroidism and ophthalmopathy. What was amplified from RNA transcripts were TCR beta CDR3 regions. TCR CDR3 underwent first-round RT-PCR with the HTBI primer set. A single record per CDR3 protein comes from TCRdb applying MiXCR to the multiplex PCR reads. This table holds over 700,000 distinct CDR3 sequences, 35% found once.

This receptor was identified in a woman aged 35 to 49 with Graves' hyperthyroidism. The sequencing input was blood. This chain uses TRBV10-3 with TRBJ1-1; no definite D call. CDR3 sequence reads: CATTFLPDGESEAFF. The CDR3 bases are TGTGCCACCACTTTTCTTCCCGACGGGGAGTCTGAAGCTTTCTTT.